This TCR beta chain was obtained from a study of blood T cell repertoires in COVID-19. Looking at the study overall: Specimens from acute and convalescent COVID-19 originated in the United States, Italy and Spain. The cDNA or gDNA used as material had been derived from T cells, B-cell-depleted T cells, or PBMCs.

V lost 3 bases to trimming and J lost 0 bases; unmatched junction nucleotides: 17. Germline V gives CDR1 MDHEN, CDR2 SYDVKM. The length of the CDR3 is 21 residues. In the source study's methods: Reference gene primers were amplified, and this amplification served to estimate nucleated cell counts. TCRdb's table, derived via immunoSEQ multiplex PCR, lists solely in-frame clones and lacks some. The V and J calls and the clone size are those of that table, but D and trimming were determined from the DNA. The sample consists of a few hundred thousand clones, 85% of them appearing once. The chain couples TRBV28 to TRBJ2-2, with 9 bases matching TRBD2. Sequences were obtained from peripheral blood. The receptor's source is a young woman with acute or convalescent COVID-19. The CDR3, as DNA: TGTGCCAGCAGTTTTTTATCTCGGGCTAGCGGGAAGGTCGCGAACACCGGGGAGCTGTTTTTT. Residues: CASSFLSRASGKVANTGELFF.